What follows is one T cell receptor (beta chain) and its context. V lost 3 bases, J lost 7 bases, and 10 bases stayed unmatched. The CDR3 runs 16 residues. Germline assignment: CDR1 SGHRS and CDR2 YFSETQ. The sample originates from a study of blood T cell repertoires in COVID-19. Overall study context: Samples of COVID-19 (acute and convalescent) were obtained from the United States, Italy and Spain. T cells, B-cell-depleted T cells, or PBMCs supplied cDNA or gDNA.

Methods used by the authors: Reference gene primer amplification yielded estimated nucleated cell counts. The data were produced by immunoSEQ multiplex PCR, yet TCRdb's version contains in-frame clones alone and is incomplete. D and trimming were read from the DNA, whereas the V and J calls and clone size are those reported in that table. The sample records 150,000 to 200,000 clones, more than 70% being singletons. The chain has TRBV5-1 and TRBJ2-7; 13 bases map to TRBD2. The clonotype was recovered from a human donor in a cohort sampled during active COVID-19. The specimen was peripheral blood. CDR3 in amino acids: CASSSRTSGGSGEQYF. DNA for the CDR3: TGCGCCAGCAGCTCCAGGACTAGCGGGGGCTCGGGAGAGCAGTACTTC.